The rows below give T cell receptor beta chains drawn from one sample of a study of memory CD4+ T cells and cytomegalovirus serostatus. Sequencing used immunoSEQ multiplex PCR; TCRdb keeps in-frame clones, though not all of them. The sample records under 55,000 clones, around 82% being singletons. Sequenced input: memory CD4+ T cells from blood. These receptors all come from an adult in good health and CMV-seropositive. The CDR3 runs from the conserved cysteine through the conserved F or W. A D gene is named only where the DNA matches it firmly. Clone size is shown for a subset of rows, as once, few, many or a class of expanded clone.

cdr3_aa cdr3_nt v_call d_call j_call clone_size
CASSSSTRGEQYF TGTGCCAGCAGCTCCTCGACACGCGGCGAGCAGTACTTC TRBV7-7 . TRBJ2-7 .
CAWSAQPNQPQHF TGTGCCTGGAGTGCCCAGCCCAATCAGCCCCAGCATTTT TRBV30 . TRBJ1-5 .
CASLWRQGGEQYF TGTGCCAGCCTCTGGAGACAGGGGGGCGAGCAGTACTTC TRBV2 TRBD1 TRBJ2-7 .
CASSEAKGANYGYTF TGTGCCAGCAGTGAAGCGAAGGGGGCTAACTATGGCTACACCTTC TRBV2 . TRBJ1-2 .
CASSPEKGFLGEKLFF TGTGCCAGCTCACCGGAGAAGGGGTTTTTGGGTGAAAAACTGTTTTTT TRBV18 . TRBJ1-4 .
CASSLYQDEKLFF TGTGCCAGCAGCTTGTACCAGGATGAAAAACTGTTTTTT TRBV5-8 . TRBJ1-4 .
CASSKLAGRETQYF TGTGCCAGCAGTAAACTAGCGGGTCGGGAGACCCAGTACTTC TRBV27 TRBD2 TRBJ2-5 .
CASSQLAGERGAFF TGTGCCAGCAGCCAACTAGCGGGGGAAAGAGGAGCTTTCTTT TRBV7-2 . TRBJ1-1 few
CASSPEGDRGFLNEKLFF TGTGCCAGCAGCCCGGAGGGGGACAGGGGGTTTCTTAATGAAAAACTGTTTTTT TRBV5-6 TRBD1 TRBJ1-4 .
CASSSGPPWVRGAYNEQFF TGTGCCAGCTCATCGGGTCCTCCTTGGGTCAGGGGGGCCTACAATGAGCAGTTCTTC TRBV18 . TRBJ2-1 .
CASSLEWGKLFF TGCGCCAGCAGCCTCGAATGGGGAAAACTGTTTTTT TRBV4-3 . TRBJ1-4 .
CASSSRTGNYGYTF TGTGCCAGCAGTTCACGGACAGGCAACTATGGCTACACCTTC TRBV27 TRBD1 TRBJ1-2 .
CASRRQGSNEQYF TGTGCCAGCAGGAGACAGGGGAGCAACGAGCAGTACTTC TRBV28 TRBD1 TRBJ2-7 .
CASSSRRDMNTEAFF TGTGCCAGTAGTTCTCGGAGAGATATGAACACTGAAGCTTTCTTT TRBV19 . TRBJ1-1 .
CASSFDSAGQPQHF TGTGCCAGCAGCTTTGACAGTGCGGGTCAGCCCCAGCATTTT TRBV7-9 . TRBJ1-5 .
CASSFNGPNEKLFF TGTGCCAGCAGCTTTAACGGACCAAATGAAAAACTGTTTTTT TRBV11-1 . TRBJ1-4 .
CSPFGAPGTGELFF TGCAGCCCCTTTGGGGCGCCGGGCACCGGGGAGCTGTTTTTT TRBV29-1 . TRBJ2-2 .
CASSKILEGASKDNEQFF TGTGCCAGCAGCAAAATCTTAGAGGGGGCGTCGAAGGACAATGAGCAGTTCTTC TRBV21-1 . TRBJ2-1 .
CASSFLGPLDRGQQGYTF TGTGCCAGCAGTTTCCTCGGACCCCTGGACAGGGGGCAGCAGGGCTACACCTTC TRBV28 TRBD1 TRBJ1-2 .
CAGSGGVNTEAFF TGTGCCGGATCGGGCGGGGTGAACACTGAAGCTTTCTTT TRBV7-9 . TRBJ1-1 once
CASSLGARVWTGELFF TGTGCCAGCAGCTTAGGAGCCAGGGTTTGGACCGGGGAGCTGTTTTTT TRBV13 . TRBJ2-2 .
CASSPQRTSGAGELFF TGTGCCAGCAGCCCCCAACGGACTAGCGGGGCCGGGGAGCTGTTTTTT TRBV7-3 TRBD2 TRBJ2-2 .
CASSLEGLAGLMDTQYF TGTGCCAGCAGCTTGGAGGGACTAGCGGGGCTCATGGATACGCAGTATTTT TRBV5-6 TRBD2 TRBJ2-3 .
CASSLTAITDTQYF TGTGCCAGCAGCTTAACAGCGATCACAGATACGCAGTATTTT TRBV7-2 . TRBJ2-3 few
CATSRDQGIREGYGYTF TGTGCCACCAGCAGAGACCAGGGGATAAGAGAAGGCTATGGCTACACCTTC TRBV15 . TRBJ1-2 once
CASSEGQGHRGYTF TGTGCCAGCAGTGAAGGACAGGGGCATAGGGGCTACACCTTC TRBV28 TRBD1 TRBJ1-2 .
CASSEGGTGFYSNQPQHF TGTGCCAGCAGTGAAGGGGGGACAGGATTTTATAGCAATCAGCCCCAGCATTTT TRBV6-1 TRBD1 TRBJ1-5 .
CASRGFDTGELFF TGTGCCAGCAGAGGGTTCGACACCGGGGAGCTGTTTTTT TRBV6-1 . TRBJ2-2 few
CASSSGRVLSGANVLTF TGTGCCAGCAGCTCGGGACGGGTACTCTCTGGGGCCAACGTCCTGACTTTC TRBV5-8 . TRBJ2-6 .
CASSSQQGAYEQYF TGTGCCAGCAGCTCACAACAGGGAGCCTACGAGCAGTACTTC TRBV7-8 . TRBJ2-7 once
CASSPGTSGTYEQYF TGTGCCAGCAGCCCAGGGACTAGCGGGACCTACGAGCAGTACTTC TRBV28 TRBD2 TRBJ2-7 .
CASRLDRLDTGELFF TGCGCCAGCAGGCTGGACAGGCTGGACACCGGGGAGCTGTTTTTT TRBV5-1 TRBD1 TRBJ2-2 once
CASSGNRGLGNTIYF TGTGCCAGCAGTGGCAACAGGGGTCTTGGAAACACCATATATTTT TRBV28 TRBD1 TRBJ1-3 .
CASEQGIADTQYF TGTGCCAGCGAGCAGGGAATAGCAGATACGCAGTATTTT TRBV7-2 . TRBJ2-3 .
CASSLDPQGYQPQHF TGCGCCAGCAGCCTGGACCCGCAGGGGTATCAGCCCCAGCATTTT TRBV4-1 . TRBJ1-5 .
CASTPGQGKNTEAFF TGTGCCAGCACCCCGGGACAGGGTAAGAACACTGAAGCTTTCTTT TRBV9 TRBD1 TRBJ1-1 .
CASRLAGNTGELFF TGTGCCAGCAGGCTAGCGGGGAACACCGGGGAGCTGTTTTTT TRBV5-5 TRBD2 TRBJ2-2 .
CASSQNPQSSYNEQFF TGTGCCAGCAGCCAAAATCCTCAGAGCTCCTACAATGAGCAGTTCTTC TRBV7-9 . TRBJ2-1 .
CASSYSQGGDTEAFF TGTGCCAGCAGTTACTCCCAGGGGGGGGACACTGAAGCTTTCTTT TRBV6-6 TRBD1 TRBJ1-1 .
CAARESLNTEAFF TGTGCCGCACGGGAGTCGTTGAACACTGAAGCTTTCTTT TRBV19 . TRBJ1-1 medium-sized
CASSRAGGNYGYTF TGTGCCAGCAGCCGGGCGGGTGGCAACTATGGCTACACCTTC TRBV27 . TRBJ1-2 .
CASSQIGDTQYF TGTGCCAGCAGTCAAATTGGGGATACGCAGTATTTT TRBV6-5 . TRBJ2-3 once